Here is one TCR beta chain with its context. Its antigen remains unidentified. This sample is part of a study of cytomegalovirus exposure and HLA in healthy donors. General study results and limits: The authors later found HLA-associated TCR beta chains more clonally expanded than equally common others.

V was shortened by 0 bases and J by 10 bases, with 21 bases between the two germline ends. CDR1 is SGHDN, CDR2 FVKESK, per germline. The CDR3 runs to 16 residues. It was with 60 Vbeta and 13 Jbeta primers that the PCR ran. Profiled with immunoSEQ multiplex PCR; TCRdb holds only in-frame clones, not every one. The sample yields under 140,000 clones, about 90% seen once. This sequence joins TRBV14 and TRBJ1-2; the D gene is possibly TRBD1 (6 bases). Input material: PBMCs. The origin of this receptor is a man aged 35 to 55 in good health and CMV-seronegative. CDR3 in amino acids: CASSQDDGTIPKPYTF. In DNA, the CDR3 is TGTGCCAGCAGCCAAGATGACGGGACAATCCCCAAACCCTACACCTTC.